A selection of T cell receptor beta chains follows, all from one sample in a study of T cell responses to AZD1222 COVID-19 vaccine. Clones were read by immunoSEQ multiplex PCR, and TCRdb kept only the in-frame ones, dropping some. The data hold about 160,000 clones, with roughly 88% observed a single time. The material was peripheral blood, obtained 28 days after the second AZD1222 dose. The receptors were sampled from an adult who received the AZD1222 COVID-19 vaccine. Each CDR3 is given with its conserved first and last residue. D genes are given only for firm matches. The listing skips clone size in some rows; elsewhere it reads once, few, many or a size class.

v_call: TRBV7-2; clone_size: .; d_call: .; j_call: TRBJ1-3; cdr3_aa: CASSPSGSSGNTIYF; cdr3_nt: TGTGCCAGCAGCCCCAGCGGTAGCTCTGGAAACACCATATATTTT
v_call: TRBV18; clone_size: .; d_call: TRBD1; j_call: TRBJ2-7; cdr3_aa: CASSVTPQGAIGEQYF; cdr3_nt: TGTGCCAGCTCAGTCACTCCACAGGGGGCGATCGGCGAGCAGTACTTC
v_call: TRBV29-1; clone_size: .; d_call: .; j_call: TRBJ2-5; cdr3_aa: CSGRGAETQYF; cdr3_nt: TGCAGCGGGAGGGGGGCGGAGACCCAGTACTTC
v_call: TRBV4-2; clone_size: .; d_call: TRBD2; j_call: TRBJ2-1; cdr3_aa: CASSQDGRGGAYNEQFF; cdr3_nt: TGTGCCAGCAGCCAAGATGGTAGGGGAGGGGCCTACAATGAGCAGTTCTTC
v_call: TRBV20-1; clone_size: .; d_call: .; j_call: TRBJ2-5; cdr3_aa: CSGTRGETQYF; cdr3_nt: TGCAGTGGTACTCGTGGAGAGACCCAGTACTTC
v_call: TRBV5-1; clone_size: .; d_call: .; j_call: TRBJ1-2; cdr3_aa: CASSLGGVADGYTF; cdr3_nt: TGCGCCAGCAGCTTGGGGGGGGTAGCGGATGGCTACACCTTC
v_call: TRBV4-3; clone_size: few; d_call: .; j_call: TRBJ2-1; cdr3_aa: CASSQEFRQGSYNEQFF; cdr3_nt: TGCGCCAGCAGCCAAGAGTTCCGGCAGGGGAGCTACAATGAGCAGTTCTTC
v_call: TRBV30; clone_size: .; d_call: TRBD1; j_call: TRBJ1-2; cdr3_aa: CAWRRGTGGYGYTF; cdr3_nt: TGTGCCTGGAGAAGAGGGACAGGGGGCTATGGCTACACCTTC
v_call: TRBV5-4; clone_size: few; d_call: .; j_call: TRBJ1-2; cdr3_aa: CASSLAVTAIYGYTF; cdr3_nt: TGTGCCAGCAGCTTGGCTGTGACAGCTATCTATGGCTACACCTTC
v_call: TRBV6-5; clone_size: once; d_call: .; j_call: TRBJ2-5; cdr3_aa: CASSYSRAYQETQYF; cdr3_nt: TGTGCCAGCAGTTACTCGAGGGCTTACCAAGAGACCCAGTACTTC
v_call: TRBV2; clone_size: .; d_call: .; j_call: TRBJ2-1; cdr3_aa: CASSVMPAEHNEQFF; cdr3_nt: TGTGCCAGCAGTGTAATGCCGGCGGAGCACAATGAGCAGTTCTTC
v_call: TRBV30; clone_size: .; d_call: .; j_call: TRBJ1-5; cdr3_aa: CAWGRDWGNQPQHF; cdr3_nt: TGTGCCTGGGGGAGGGATTGGGGCAATCAGCCCCAGCATTTT
v_call: TRBV29-1; clone_size: .; d_call: .; j_call: TRBJ2-2; cdr3_aa: CSVSFLSGTTGELFF; cdr3_nt: TGCAGCGTTTCTTTCCTATCCGGAACCACCGGGGAGCTGTTTTTT
v_call: TRBV30; clone_size: .; d_call: .; j_call: TRBJ2-1; cdr3_aa: CAWSVLGSSYNEQFF; cdr3_nt: TGTGCCTGGAGTGTATTAGGGAGCTCCTACAATGAGCAGTTCTTC
v_call: TRBV5-8; clone_size: .; d_call: .; j_call: TRBJ1-1; cdr3_aa: CASRSRQLLTEAFF; cdr3_nt: TGTGCCAGCAGGTCTAGACAACTCCTCACTGAAGCTTTCTTT
v_call: TRBV6-2/TRBV6-3; clone_size: once; d_call: .; j_call: TRBJ2-1; cdr3_aa: CASSYLYGLGRNEQFF; cdr3_nt: TGTGCCAGCAGTTACTTGTATGGGCTAGGACGGAATGAGCAGTTCTTC
v_call: TRBV7-9; clone_size: .; d_call: .; j_call: TRBJ1-4; cdr3_aa: CASSPGSGPNEKLFF; cdr3_nt: TGTGCCAGCAGCCCTGGGAGCGGACCTAATGAAAAACTGTTTTTT
v_call: TRBV9; clone_size: once; d_call: .; j_call: TRBJ1-2; cdr3_aa: CASSVESGAQSYGYTF; cdr3_nt: TGTGCCAGCAGCGTAGAATCGGGGGCCCAAAGCTATGGCTACACCTTC
v_call: TRBV20-1; clone_size: .; d_call: TRBD2; j_call: TRBJ2-2; cdr3_aa: CSASSSGGNTGELFF; cdr3_nt: TGCAGTGCTAGTTCTAGCGGGGGGAACACCGGGGAGCTGTTTTTT
v_call: TRBV11-3; clone_size: .; d_call: .; j_call: TRBJ1-1; cdr3_aa: CASSLDQGTTEAFF; cdr3_nt: TGTGCCAGCAGCTTAGATCAGGGAACAACTGAAGCTTTCTTT
v_call: TRBV4-2; clone_size: once; d_call: .; j_call: TRBJ1-3; cdr3_aa: CASSQGVASGNTIYF; cdr3_nt: TGTGCCAGCAGCCAAGGGGTGGCCTCTGGAAACACCATATATTTT
v_call: TRBV5-1; clone_size: .; d_call: .; j_call: TRBJ2-5; cdr3_aa: CASSLESQAEETQYF; cdr3_nt: TGCGCCAGCAGCTTGGAGTCCCAGGCTGAAGAGACCCAGTACTTC
v_call: TRBV13; clone_size: .; d_call: TRBD1; j_call: TRBJ1-5; cdr3_aa: CASSGPGQRRNQPQHF; cdr3_nt: TGTGCCAGCAGCGGACCGGGACAGAGAAGAAATCAGCCCCAGCATTTT
v_call: TRBV7-8; clone_size: .; d_call: .; j_call: TRBJ1-2; cdr3_aa: CASSQRTGGIGYTF; cdr3_nt: TGTGCCAGCAGCCAGAGGACCGGGGGAATAGGCTACACCTTC
v_call: TRBV7-8; clone_size: .; d_call: .; j_call: TRBJ2-1; cdr3_aa: CASTNRGGASSYNEQFF; cdr3_nt: TGTGCCAGCACTAATAGAGGGGGGGCGAGCTCCTACAATGAGCAGTTCTTC
v_call: TRBV12-5; clone_size: .; d_call: TRBD1; j_call: TRBJ1-4; cdr3_aa: CASGLVGQGGTNEKLFF; cdr3_nt: TGTGCTAGTGGTTTGGTAGGACAGGGGGGAACTAATGAAAAACTGTTTTTT
v_call: TRBV5-5; clone_size: .; d_call: .; j_call: TRBJ1-2; cdr3_aa: CASGKQGNYGYTF; cdr3_nt: TGTGCCAGTGGGAAACAGGGTAACTATGGCTACACCTTC
v_call: TRBV6-5; clone_size: .; d_call: .; j_call: TRBJ1-5; cdr3_aa: CASILSQGWGQPQHF; cdr3_nt: TGTGCCAGCATTCTTTCACAGGGTTGGGGGCAGCCCCAGCATTTT
v_call: TRBV6-5; clone_size: .; d_call: .; j_call: TRBJ1-4; cdr3_aa: CASSTVLFNEKLFF; cdr3_nt: TGTGCCAGCAGCACCGTGCTCTTTAATGAAAAACTGTTTTTT
v_call: TRBV2; clone_size: .; d_call: .; j_call: TRBJ1-2; cdr3_aa: CASNPQGTNNYGYTF; cdr3_nt: TGTGCCAGCAACCCACAGGGAACCAATAACTATGGCTACACCTTC
v_call: TRBV27; clone_size: .; d_call: .; j_call: TRBJ2-7; cdr3_aa: CASSDRSYEQYF; cdr3_nt: TGTGCCAGCAGCGACCGGTCCTACGAGCAGTACTTC
v_call: TRBV6-5; clone_size: .; d_call: TRBD1; j_call: TRBJ1-2; cdr3_aa: CASSYSTGQGDGYTF; cdr3_nt: TGTGCCAGCAGTTACTCAACCGGACAGGGGGATGGCTACACCTTC
v_call: TRBV7-9; clone_size: .; d_call: .; j_call: TRBJ1-1; cdr3_aa: CASSLLNTEAFF; cdr3_nt: TGTGCCAGCAGCTTACTGAACACTGAAGCTTTCTTT
v_call: TRBV27; clone_size: once; d_call: .; j_call: TRBJ1-2; cdr3_aa: CASSFTGPINYGYTF; cdr3_nt: TGTGCCAGCAGTTTTACAGGCCCAATTAACTATGGCTACACCTTC
v_call: TRBV2; clone_size: .; d_call: .; j_call: TRBJ2-3; cdr3_aa: CASMLDTQYF; cdr3_nt: TGTGCCAGCATGCTAGATACGCAGTATTTT
v_call: TRBV6-5; clone_size: once; d_call: TRBD1; j_call: TRBJ1-1; cdr3_aa: CASSYRGQGGTEAFF; cdr3_nt: TGTGCCAGCAGTTACCGGGGACAGGGAGGGACTGAAGCTTTCTTT
v_call: TRBV19; clone_size: .; d_call: .; j_call: TRBJ1-2; cdr3_aa: CASSQEGESGYTF; cdr3_nt: TGTGCCAGTAGTCAAGAGGGGGAGAGTGGCTACACCTTC
v_call: TRBV5-1; clone_size: .; d_call: .; j_call: TRBJ1-1; cdr3_aa: CASSLASRRTEAFF; cdr3_nt: TGCGCCAGCAGCTTGGCCAGCAGGCGTACTGAAGCTTTCTTT
v_call: TRBV7-9; clone_size: .; d_call: TRBD1; j_call: TRBJ1-2; cdr3_aa: CASSLAGTANGYTF; cdr3_nt: TGTGCCAGCAGCTTAGCCGGGACAGCGAATGGCTACACCTTC
v_call: TRBV19; clone_size: .; d_call: TRBD1; j_call: TRBJ2-1; cdr3_aa: CASRGQGRLYNEQFF; cdr3_nt: TGTGCCAGTAGGGGACAGGGTCGTCTCTACAATGAGCAGTTCTTC
v_call: TRBV4-1; clone_size: .; d_call: .; j_call: TRBJ1-4; cdr3_aa: CASSQARGTTNEKLFF; cdr3_nt: TGCGCCAGCAGCCAAGCTCGGGGGACAACTAATGAAAAACTGTTTTTT